The 3 T cell receptor beta chains reported below all come from one sample, sequenced in a study of blood T cell repertoires in COVID-19. The protocol was immunoSEQ multiplex PCR, while the TCRdb copy is restricted to in-frame clones and leaves out a portion. This table has around 260,000 clones, around four fifths appearing once. Sequencing was done on a sample of peripheral blood. The receptors were sampled from a man aged 60 to 69 with acute or convalescent COVID-19.

The CDR3 region has the DNA TGCAGCGTCCTCAGCGGGAGGGGATACAATGAGCAGTTCTTC. Residues: CSVLSGRGYNEQFF. The chain has TRBV29-1 and TRBJ2-1, with 10 bases aligning to TRBD2. Germline V lookup: CDR1 SQVTM, CDR2 ANQGSEA. This CDR3 is built from 14 residues. Unmatched junction bases numbered 6, after V lost 6 bases and J lost 4 bases.

The V call is TRBV20-1, the J call TRBJ1-2, with D unresolved. Germline loops: CDR1 DFQATT, CDR2 SNEGSKA (reference sequence). Trimming shortened V by 3 bases and J by 1 base, and 9 bases separated the two germline ends. The CDR3 is 13 residues long. The DNA of the CDR3 is TGCAGTGCTAGTACTCCCCATAACTATGGCTACACCTTC. Translation: CSASTPHNYGYTF.

V is TRBV20-1 and J is TRBJ1-5; D ambiguous. In germline, CDR1 is DFQATT, CDR2 SNEGSKA (reference sequence). The CDR3 is made up of 18 amino acids. V shed 3 bases and J shed 2 bases, with 23 bases lying between them. The CDR3: CSASWGRHQTMGNQPQHF. DNA for the CDR3: TGCAGTGCTAGTTGGGGTAGACACCAGACTATGGGCAATCAGCCCCAGCATTTT.